Here is one T cell receptor (beta chain) with its context. The target antigen is unknown. The data were taken from a study of shared clonotypes between healthy human individuals. Study-wide results and caveats: Estimated richness values were generally larger in naive subsets than in memory subsets.

Germline CDR1 MRHNA, CDR2 SNTAGT. V lost 6 bases and J 5 bases, leaving 14 bases between the germline ends. The CDR3 contains 14 residues. Profiling relied on immunoSEQ multiplex PCR, and the TCRdb table lists in-frame clones only, not all of them. The sample contains about 600,000 clones, more than 95% of which appear only once. The rearrangement joins TRBV6-4 to TRBJ2-1; possible D gene TRBD1, 6 bases. This TCR was recovered from a woman aged 25 to 39 in good health. Sequencing used naive CD4+ T cells sorted from blood. Documented subset: CD45RA+ positively selected. CDR3 in amino acids: CASSGEDRNNEQFF. As DNA, the CDR3 is TGTGCCAGCAGCGGGGAAGACAGGAACAATGAGCAGTTCTTC.